What follows is one TCR beta chain and its context. The sample belongs to a study of blood T cell repertoires in COVID-19. Study-wide context: The United States, Italy and Spain supplied acute and convalescent COVID-19 samples. Sources were T cells, B-cell-depleted T cells, or PBMCs; the material itself was cDNA or gDNA.

Sequencing was performed with immunoSEQ multiplex PCR; in TCRdb, only in-frame clones are kept and a portion is missing. The table shows 250,000 or so clones, with 85% to 90% occurring only once. After removal of 3 bases from V and 0 bases from J, the junction contained 2 bases not matched to a gene. Germline V gene data show CDR1 as SGDLS and CDR2 as YYNGEE. The CDR3 covers 15 residues. The study drew participants aged about 18 to 89 years from some 24 US areas. The specimen sequenced was PBMCs or T cells enriched from blood (not recorded which). The rearrangement uses TRBV9 and TRBJ2-1; the match to TRBD2 covers 8 bases. The sequence derives from a woman in her 30s with acute COVID-19. The CDR3 sequence: CASSGSGSSYNEQFF. CDR3 DNA sequence: TGTGCCAGCAGCGGAAGCGGGAGCTCCTACAATGAGCAGTTCTTC.